The clone carrying this TCR beta chain was observed a few times. What it recognizes is unknown. This sample stems from a study of identical twins. Whole-study findings and limits: Fewer insertions were carried by abundant cord blood beta clonotypes, but none was seen in memory repertoires.

After template switching added a universal primer site, the resulting cDNA carried unique molecular identifiers. In TCRdb, the 5' RACE reads were re-called with MiXCR into one record per CDR3 protein. The sample lists a few hundred thousand distinct CDR3 sequences, approximately 15% occurring once. Between the trimmed V and J ends, which lost 2 bases and 9 bases, there was a span of 23 bases. Germline CDR1 MGHDK, CDR2 SYGVNS. The CDR3 length is 16 residues. The same specimen was also included in a second study, on yellow fever vaccine responses in identical twins.

V is TRBV25-1 and J is TRBJ2-7; possibly TRBD1 for D (6 bases). Sequenced input: CD4+ T cells sorted from blood. This TCR was recovered from a woman younger than 30 in good health. The chain's CDR3 is CASSESRAPQGNSQYF. CDR3 in DNA: TGTGCCAGCAGTGAAAGCAGAGCCCCACAGGGAAATTCGCAGTACTTC.